The clone carrying this T cell receptor (beta chain) appeared once. The antigen remains undetermined. Time point in this sample: week 11, during vaccination. Vaccine doses each comprised 300 ug of mutant IDH1 20-mer peptide, with topical imiquimod. Repertoires were generated with immunoSEQ multiplex PCR, while TCRdb's copy carries only in-frame clones and drops some. This table holds about 60,000 clones, about four fifths found once. The data were obtained in a study of a mutant IDH1 vaccine in newly diagnosed glioma. Germline lookup yields CDR1 LNHNV and CDR2 YYDKDF (reference sequence). CDR3 length equals 18 residues. Trimming cost V 1 base and J 0 bases, with 17 bases left between them.

The chain uses TRBV15 and TRBJ2-3; tentatively, D is TRBD2 (6 bases). The source is a man aged 25-45 years with glioma. The input for sequencing was PBMCs, taken from a glioma patient whose treatment included an IDH1 peptide vaccine. DNA of the CDR3: TGTGCCACCAGCAGAGCCGATATGGGGGGATTGAGCACAGATACGCAGTATTTT. The encoded protein is CATSRADMGGLSTDTQYF.